This T cell receptor (beta chain) was captured in a study of T-cell memory formation after mild COVID-19 listed by TCRdb under 2021. For the study in its entirety: Most TCR sequence clusters were specific to one of the two donors. Longitudinal TCRalpha and TCRbeta repertoire sequencing tracked T-cell clones expanding and contracting after mild COVID-19 in two donors. The cohort comprised two young, previously healthy adult volunteers, one female and one male.

TCRdb lists the instrument as Illumina NovaSeq 6000. TCRalpha and TCRbeta cDNA libraries were built by 5'RACE with constant-segment primers, adding sample barcodes and unique molecular identifiers. RNA was extracted from every sample with Trizol reagent. Amplification of the libraries took two PCR steps, and the second step added a second sample barcode plus Illumina TruSeq adapters. Libraries were sequenced on an Illumina NovaSeq with 2 x 150 bp paired-end reads. The original methods were these. Demultiplexing of reads and collapsing into UMI-guided consensus sequences were performed with migec v1.2.7. With mixcr v2.1.11, UMI consensuses were aligned to TRA and TRB V and J templates and assembled into clonotypes. Expanded or contracted clonotypes were those called significant by both edgeR and NoisET, with noise models trained on biological replicates. edgeR calls used a false discovery rate-adjusted p below 0.01 and a log2 fold-change threshold of 1. As an exploratory analysis of dynamics, max-normalized trajectories of the 1000 most abundant clonotypes were examined by PCA with hierarchical clustering. Separately sequenced CD4+ and CD8+ repertoires were used to assign the CD4 or CD8 phenotype of responding clones. TCRdb reworked the public reads: Q25 trimming with fastp, MiXCR clone assembly, productive beta chains retained. One record per CDR3 amino acid sequence lists the most common genes and DNA. TCRdb assigned the V and J calls; the authors' analysis was not used. Here the sample has more than 150,000 distinct CDR3 sequences; approximately 10% occur a single time. The ten largest clones take up approximately 3.8% of the sample.

The CDR3, from cysteine to phenylalanine, totals 13 residues. CDR3 DNA is the only sequence kept; it has 39 bases, read in frame from the first base. V is pared back by 7 bases and J by 4 bases, with 10 bases lying between the germline termini. Results the study describes overall, beyond this receptor: The study covered only a couple of mild cases, and larger cohorts including severe cases with pre-infection samples were considered necessary. Some responding clones were detected in pre-infection memory, suggesting pre-existing cross-reactive memory T cells joined the SARS-CoV-2 response. From day 15 to 85, contracting clones showed balanced CD4/CD8 phenotypes, whereas a second wave of clones that expanded from day 15 to 37 leaned towards CD4+. Whether the second-wave clones peaking on day 37 were SARS-CoV-2 specific was not confirmed. Contracting CD4+ clones were located mainly in the CM and EM memory subsets, whereas CD8+ clones were found to be enriched in EMRA.

This clonotype was seen many times. No cognate antigen has been identified for it. Per-nucleotide qualities are absent, and no much larger clonotype sits a single base away. Ficoll-Paque density gradient centrifugation was the method used to isolate PBMCs. The chain uses TRBV12-3 or TRBV12-4 and TRBJ2-2; tentative D gene TRBD2, with 5 bases matching. Sequencing was carried out using PBMCs or a T cell subset sorted from them (not recorded which). This receptor was identified in a man between 18 and 35 years old who had mild COVID-19 (a few samples of this study predate the infection). The sample titles of this study are shuffled in the database, so cell type and time point are left out; the donor was told from shared clones. The nucleotide sequence reads as follows: TGTGCCAGCATACGGGGTCTCACCGGGGAGCTGTTTTTT. This translates into CASIRGLTGELFF.